The 22 T cell receptor beta chains below all came from one sample that was sequenced in a study of spatial heterogeneity in lung cancer (dated by TCRdb to between 2019 and 2020). Reading the label with the study, this specimen's time point is: sample taken at primary tumor resection. Library method: 5' RACE. TCRdb names NextSeq 500 as the instrument used. Clones were called with MiXCR by TCRdb after fastp trimmed the public reads at Q25, and only in-frame beta chains were retained. Rows are combined by CDR3 protein, so each entry shows the most common genes and DNA. The sample profile shows about 92,000 distinct CDR3 sequences; approximately 12% of them were found once. The ten largest make up about 41% of the sample. The input for sequencing was PBMCs, taken at surgery. The receptors derive from a male donor with early-stage non-small cell lung cancer.

This clonotype has just a few counts. CDR3 residues: CASSADKVNYGYTF. The CDR3 DNA is TGCGCCAGCAGTGCGGACAAGGTTAACTATGGCTACACCTTC. V is TRBV10-2 and J is TRBJ1-2, with D perhaps TRBD1 (5 bases). The CDR3 contains 14 residues. Trimming pared 4 bases from V and 1 base from J, leaving 10 bases between. The germline CDR1 and CDR2 sequences are WSHSY and SAAADI.

This clonotype was observed a handful of times. The chain combines TRBV4-3 with TRBJ2-7, with TRBD2 as a possible D gene (5 bases). CDR1 LGHNA and CDR2 YSLEER come from the germline V gene. This CDR3 comprises 15 residues. The V and J ends lost 1 base and 1 base respectively, with 11 bases between them. CDR3 sequence: CASSQGYRGSYEQYF. CDR3 in DNA: TGCGCCAGCAGCCAAGGTTATCGGGGATCCTACGAGCAGTACTTC.

The chain combines TRBV7-2 with TRBJ2-7; D perhaps matches TRBD1 (5 bases). The germline V and J ends were trimmed by 5 bases and 7 bases, with 21 bases remaining between them. CDR3 size: 15 residues. CDR1 and CDR2 (germline): SGHTA, FQGNSA. The chain's CDR3 is CASSPDSNFASEQYF. CDR3 DNA: TGTGCCAGCAGCCCCGACAGCAATTTTGCTTCGGAGCAGTACTTC.

The chain joins TRBV15 to TRBJ2-3; 9 nucleotides align to TRBD2. This CDR3 has 14 residues. V shed 6 bases and J 3 bases; nucleotides not matched to a gene: 4. Germline-derived CDR1 and CDR2 are LNHNV and YYDKDF (reference sequence). The CDR3 region has the DNA TGTGCCACCAGGGCGGGAGGGCCGACAGATACGCAGTATTTT. This gives the protein CATRAGGPTDTQYF.

The V and J genes are TRBV6-6 and TRBJ1-1; weak D call: TRBD1 (5 bases). The CDR3 extends over 14 amino acids. The germline V gene encodes CDR1 MNHNY and CDR2 SVGAGI (reference sequence). Trimming cost V 7 bases and J 5 bases, with 17 bases left between them. CDR3 amino acids: CASTPGGEGTEAFF. For the CDR3, the DNA is TGTGCCAGCACCCCGGGGGGGGAGGGAACTGAAGCTTTCTTT.

This clonotype occurred a few times. This chain connects TRBV2 to TRBJ1-5; the D is unclear. Deletions cut 6 bases from V and 2 bases from J, with 8 bases between. This CDR3 is built from 13 residues. The V gene's germline CDR1 is SNHLY and CDR2 FYNNEI. The CDR3 DNA sequence: TGTGCCAGCAGGAGGGTAGGCAATCAGCCCCAGCATTTT. It codes for CASRRVGNQPQHF.

The chain carries TRBV5-4 and TRBJ2-3; D unresolved. CDR1 and CDR2 from the germline V gene are SGHNT and YYREEE (reference sequence). The CDR3 has 15 amino acids. V was shortened by 4 bases and J by 0 bases, with 12 bases between the two germline ends. CDR3 coding DNA: TGTGCCAGCAGCCCGTCCCGACCTAGCACAGATACGCAGTATTTT. This gives the protein CASSPSRPSTDTQYF.

The chain employs TRBV4-3 and TRBJ1-2; 7 bases are shared with TRBD1. V shed 5 bases, J shed 3 bases, and the junction held 3 bases outside the gene matches. The V gene's germline CDR1 is LGHNA and CDR2 YSLEER. The CDR3 is 13 residues long. Here the CDR3 reads CASSRDSHYGYTF. The CDR3 nucleotides read TGCGCCAGCAGCAGGGACAGCCACTATGGCTACACCTTC.

This clonotype was picked up a small number of times. The chain recombines TRBV28 with TRBJ2-3; D possibly corresponds to TRBD1 (6 bases). V was cut by 2 bases and J by 3 bases, with 12 bases left in between. The germline CDR1 and CDR2 sequences are MDHEN and SYDVKM. The CDR3 runs to 15 residues. The CDR3 nucleotides are TGTGCCAGCAGTTTAAGGGGGAGTGGAACAGATACGCAGTATTTT. It codes for CASSLRGSGTDTQYF.

The chain links TRBV28 to TRBJ1-2; tentatively, D is TRBD1 (6 bases). Germline CDR1 MDHEN, CDR2 SYDVKM. This CDR3 is 16 amino acids long. The V end was cut by 5 bases, the J end by 2 bases, with 18 bases between. CDR3 region: CASSTPSRDRNYGYTF. CDR3 in DNA: TGTGCCAGCAGTACCCCCTCCAGAGACAGGAACTATGGCTACACCTTC.

Only a few counts were recorded for this clonotype. The J gene is TRBJ2-5, the V gene TRBV20-1; 11 bases are shared with TRBD2. Germline trimming cut 3 bases from V and 3 bases from J; bases unmatched to any gene: 9. CDR3 length: 16 amino acids. The germline CDR1 and CDR2 sequences are DFQATT and SNEGSKA (reference sequence). As DNA, the CDR3 is TGCAGTGCTAGGACTAGCGGGGATACCGGTAAAGAGACCCAGTACTTC. Translating gives CSARTSGDTGKETQYF.

The rearrangement links TRBV4-3 to TRBJ2-2; D is uncertain. The V end was cut by 1 base, the J end by 5 bases, with 17 bases between. This CDR3 has 17 amino acids. The germline V gene encodes CDR1 LGHNA and CDR2 YSLEER. The CDR3 DNA is TGCGCCAGCAGCCAAGTTGGGGTAGGACGTCGAACCGGGGAGCTGTTTTTT. Translating gives CASSQVGVGRRTGELFF.

The V call is TRBV27, the J call TRBJ2-3; D may be TRBD1 or TRBD2 (5 bases each). CDR3 length: 15 amino acids. The V end was cut by 6 bases, the J end by 3 bases, with 16 bases between. Germline-derived CDR1 and CDR2 are MNHEY and SMNVEV (reference sequence). The CDR3 protein is CASSLKRGQTDTQYF. DNA for the CDR3: TGTGCCAGCAGCCTAAAGAGGGGTCAGACAGATACGCAGTATTTT.

This clonotype was counted a few times. The chain carries TRBV2 and TRBJ2-1; 9 bases map to TRBD2. After removal of 5 bases from V and 6 bases from J, the junction contained 5 bases not matched to a gene. The CDR3 loop spans 14 amino acids. The V gene's germline CDR1 is SNHLY and CDR2 FYNNEI. This CDR3 is CASSPGLAVNEQFF. DNA of the CDR3: TGTGCCAGCAGTCCGGGACTAGCTGTCAATGAGCAGTTCTTC.

This clonotype was counted many times. The rearrangement joins TRBV25-1 to TRBJ2-2; D is unclear. This CDR3 is built from 12 residues. Trimming stripped 6 bases from V and 7 bases from J, with 9 bases between. Looked up from germline, CDR1 is MGHDK and CDR2 is SYGVNS. CDR3 bases: TGTGCCAGCAGCCCCGCGGACGGGGAGCTGTTTTTT. It translates to CASSPADGELFF.

The rearrangement links TRBV20-1 to TRBJ2-3, with TRBD2 identical over 10 bases. CDR1 is DFQATT and CDR2 is SNEGSKA in the germline V gene (reference sequence). V trimming: 1 base; J trimming: 2 bases; junction bases outside the gene matches: 12. The CDR3 runs 18 residues. The chain's CDR3 is CSARVGSSGRIYTDTQYF. The CDR3, as DNA: TGCAGTGCTAGAGTTGGATCTAGCGGGAGAATTTACACAGATACGCAGTATTTT.

This clonotype was seen more than once but under ten times. CDR3 bases: TGCGCCAGCAGCTTGGATCCAGGGGACGACTATGGCTACACCTTC. Amino acid sequence: CASSLDPGDDYGYTF. The gene calls are TRBV5-1 and TRBJ1-2; perhaps TRBD1 as D (6 bases). CDR1 and CDR2 from the germline V gene are SGHRS and YFSETQ. CDR3 length: 15 amino acids. V was trimmed by 0 bases and J by 3 bases, leaving 12 bases between them. The full variable domain, its missing parts supplied by reference TRBV5-1 and TRBJ1-2, is KAGVTQTPRYLIKTRGQQVTLSCSPISGHRSVSWYQQTPGQGLQFLFEYFSETQRNKGNFPGRFSGRQFSNSRSEMNVSTLELGDSALYLCASSLDPGDDYGYTFGSGTRLTVV.

The chain links TRBV6-2 or TRBV6-3 to TRBJ2-2; maybe TRBD1 (6 bases). The germline V and J ends were trimmed by 5 bases and 3 bases, with 13 bases remaining between them. Germline V gene lookup returns CDR1 MNHEY and CDR2 SVGEGT. The CDR3 spans 15 residues. CDR3 bases: TGTGCCAGCAGTCTCCAGGGGTCGGACACCGGGGAGCTGTTTTTT. It specifies CASSLQGSDTGELFF.

There are a few counts of this clonotype. The V and J genes are TRBV4-3 and TRBJ1-1; 8 bases agree with TRBD1. J gave up 1 base and V 3 bases, and 4 bases lay outside the gene matches. Germline CDR1 is LGHNA and CDR2 is YSLEER. The CDR3 is 15 residues long. The CDR3 nucleotides are TGCGCCAGCAGCCAGGACAGGGAGTGGAACACTGAAGCTTTCTTT. Its translation: CASSQDREWNTEAFF.

The sample holds a few counts of this clonotype. V gene TRBV12-3 or TRBV12-4 combines with J gene TRBJ2-7, with TRBD1 as a possible D gene (6 bases). Trimming stripped 4 bases from V and 2 bases from J, with 15 bases between. CDR3 size: 15 residues. The DNA for the CDR3 is TGTGCCAGCAGTTCCAACCGGGACACAACCTACGAGCAGTACTTC. This sequence encodes CASSSNRDTTYEQYF.

CDR3 in amino acids: CASSKRTVGETQYF. CDR3 coding DNA: TGTGCCAGCAGTAAAAGGACAGTTGGGGAGACCCAGTACTTC. The J gene is TRBJ2-5, the V gene TRBV12-3 or TRBV12-4; TRBD1 might be the D (6 bases). Trimming removed 5 bases at V and 5 bases at J, with 15 bases between. CDR3 length equals 14 residues.

The chain has TRBV6-2 or TRBV6-3 and TRBJ1-6, with a possible D match to TRBD1 (5 bases). Germline loops: CDR1 MNHEY, CDR2 SVGEGT. The CDR3 loop spans 14 amino acids. V was trimmed by 6 bases and J by 5 bases, leaving 11 bases between them. The CDR3 coding sequence is TGTGCCAGCAGGACCGACAGAAATAATTCACCCCTCCACTTT. Protein: CASRTDRNNSPLHF.